This TCR beta chain was captured by sequencing in a study of vaccination and CD4 T cells after COVID-19. Overall study: Convalescent cases consisted of six males and four females, of whom two were Hispanic. The cells were exposed to overlapping spike peptides originating from SARS-CoV-2, HCoV-NL63, HCoV-OC43 and HCoV-229E for stimulation. Study-level points and caveats: Within the convalescent patients, a median around 84% of the SARS-CoV-2-reactive clones were ones that appeared only post-vaccination.

Trimming took 6 bases from V and 3 from J; bases not matched to a gene: 12. Germline values: CDR1 SGHVS, CDR2 FNYEAQ. The CDR3 runs to 16 residues. Scientists ran DNA taken from cultured CD4+ T cells through the Oncomine TCR Beta short-read assay for sequencing. Someone extracted genomic DNA from cultured CD4+ T cells. MiXCR, run by TCRdb on the PCR reads, gives a single entry per CDR3 protein. This sample has roughly 12,000 distinct CDR3 sequences, with 45% found just once. Stated treatment: approximately nine-day PBMC culture with coronavirus spike peptide pools or control peptides (ViraFEST assay). Points on this clonotype: Its antigen remains unidentified.

The chain uses TRBV7-6 and TRBJ2-5; TRBD2 agrees at 8 bases. The material sequenced was cultured CD4+ T cells from blood, taken after SARS-CoV-2 vaccination. The clonotype originates from a human donor with COVID-19. The CDR3 here is CASRGGISGGEETQYF. The DNA for the CDR3 is TGTGCCAGCAGGGGAGGCATCAGCGGGGGCGAAGAGACCCAGTACTTC.